This T cell receptor (beta chain) appears in the sequencing data of a study of blood T cell repertoires in COVID-19. Study-level information: COVID-19 samples, acute and convalescent, were from the United States, Italy and Spain. Sample material is recorded as cDNA or gDNA derived from T cells, B-cell-depleted T cells, or PBMCs.

As handled by the study authors: Using reference gene primer amplification, nucleated cell counts were estimated. Assay used: immunoSEQ multiplex PCR; TCRdb lists only in-frame clones, some missing. The D gene and trimming were derived from the DNA, and the V and J assignments and clone size from that table. The sample consists of about 150,000 clones, 88% of them appearing once. CDR1 is SGHDN and CDR2 is FVKESK in the germline V gene. This CDR3 region has 15 residues. Trimming left V 0 bases short and J 2 bases short, with 11 bases between. Sequences were obtained from peripheral blood. This clonotype was sampled from a man between 50 and 59 years old who had recovered from COVID-19. The chain carries TRBV14 and TRBJ2-7, with a weak D call TRBD2 (5 bases). The CDR3 reads CASSQDPGTPYEQYF. In DNA form, the CDR3 reads TGTGCCAGCAGCCAAGATCCGGGAACCCCCTACGAGCAGTACTTC.